Each of the 27 T cell receptor beta chains below was sequenced from the same sample in a study of blood T cell repertoires in COVID-19. The data were produced by immunoSEQ multiplex PCR, yet TCRdb's version contains in-frame clones alone and is incomplete. This table has under 250,000 clones, roughly 88% appearing once. The specimen was peripheral blood. Every receptor here comes from a woman aged 80 or older with COVID-19, enrolled during active disease.

The rearrangement joins TRBV14 to TRBJ1-2; D uncertain. Germline CDR1 SGHDN, CDR2 FVKESK. CDR3 length: 13 amino acids. The V gene lost 3 bases and the J gene lost 2 bases, with 7 bases spanning the gap. The CDR3 loop reads CASSHAANYGYTF. The CDR3 nucleotides read TGTGCCAGCAGCCATGCAGCGAACTATGGCTACACCTTC. The full variable domain, rest sourced from reference TRBV14 and TRBJ1-2, is EAGVTQFPSHSVIEKGQTVTLRCDPISGHDNLYWYRRVMGKEIKFLLHFVKESKQDESGMPNNRFLAERTGGTYSTLKVQPAELEDSGVYFCASSHAANYGYTFGSGTRLTVV.

Only one count was recorded for this clone. This chain links TRBV2 with TRBJ1-2; 7 nucleotides line up with TRBD1. Germline V gene sequence: CDR1 SNHLY, CDR2 FYNNEI. V shed 4 bases and J 8 bases; nucleotides not matched to a gene: 16. This CDR3 comprises 16 residues. The CDR3 DNA is TGTGCCAGCAGTGCGCGGGGGGAGACAGGGAAAGACGGCTACACCTTC. Translation: CASSARGETGKDGYTF.

The chain is built from TRBV2 and TRBJ2-2; 8 bases are shared with TRBD1. CDR3 size: 16 residues. In germline, CDR1 is SNHLY, CDR2 FYNNEI. V lost 5 bases, J lost 1 base, and 6 bases stayed unmatched. The CDR3 here is CASSFQGAGNTGELFF. The CDR3 coding sequence is TGTGCCAGCAGTTTTCAGGGGGCAGGGAACACCGGGGAGCTGTTTTTT.

This chain links TRBV11-3 with TRBJ2-2; no clear D gene. V was pared by 0 bases and J by 2 bases, with 7 bases between. Germline loops: CDR1 SGHNT, CDR2 YENEEA. This CDR3 has 15 amino acids. The CDR3 spells CASSLEGVNTGELFF. The CDR3 nucleotides read TGTGCCAGCAGCTTAGAAGGAGTCAACACCGGGGAGCTGTTTTTT.

The J gene is TRBJ2-3, the V gene TRBV15; TRBD1 agrees at 7 bases. This CDR3 has 14 amino acids. Germline V lookup: CDR1 LNHNV, CDR2 YYDKDF (reference sequence). J was trimmed by 2 bases and V by 5 bases; bases with no gene match: 4. CDR3 nucleotides: TGTGCCACCAGCCACAGGGGTACCACAGATACGCAGTATTTT. Protein sequence: CATSHRGTTDTQYF.

The V call is TRBV3-1 (or the pseudogene TRBV3-2), the J call TRBJ2-1; D may be TRBD2 (6 bases). In germline, CDR1 is LGHDT, CDR2 YNNKEL (reference sequence). The CDR3 totals 12 residues. Trimming cost V 3 bases and J 16 bases, with 16 bases left between them. The CDR3 DNA reads TGTGCCAGCAGCCATGGAGGGCGGGGAAATTTCTTC. Translation: CASSHGGRGNFF.

Written as DNA, the CDR3 is TGTGCCAGCTCACCACTCAGGGCCTCCCAGAGCCCTAACTATGGCTACACCTTC. This codes for CASSPLRASQSPNYGYTF. V gene TRBV18 combines with J gene TRBJ1-2; the D gene is possibly TRBD1 (5 bases). Germline V gives CDR1 KGHSH, CDR2 LQKENI. V dropped 1 base and J dropped 0 bases, with 18 bases sitting between them. This CDR3 region has 18 residues.

The chain uses TRBV19 and TRBJ1-5; TRBD1 agrees at 8 bases. The CDR3 extends over 16 amino acids. V dropped 2 bases and J dropped 4; count of bases not matched to a gene: 7. Per the germline V gene, CDR1 is LNHDA and CDR2 is SQIVND (reference sequence). The CDR3 nucleotides are TGTGCCAGTAGTATATCCGGGACAGGAACAAATCAGCCCCAGCATTTT. Amino acid sequence: CASSISGTGTNQPQHF.

The rearrangement joins TRBV18 to TRBJ2-1, with TRBD1 identical over 8 bases. This CDR3 comprises 16 residues. The J segment lost 0 bases and the V segment lost 3 bases, leaving 4 bases of the junction unmatched. Germline-derived CDR1 and CDR2 are KGHSH and LQKENI. CDR3 residues: CASSPPGTGSYNEQFF. DNA of the CDR3: TGTGCCAGCTCACCCCCCGGGACAGGCTCCTACAATGAGCAGTTCTTC. Using reference TRBV18 and TRBJ2-1 for the parts outside the CDR3, the full variable domain is NAGVMQNPRHLVRRRGQEARLRCSPMKGHSHVYWYRQLPEEGLKFMVYLQKENIIDESGMPKERFSAEFPKEGPSILRIQQVVRGDSAAYFCASSPPGTGSYNEQFFGPGTRLTVL.

The CDR3 here is CASSPLGTGGVNTIYF. DNA of the CDR3: TGTGCCAGCTCACCACTCGGGACAGGGGGAGTAAACACCATATATTTT. V gene TRBV18 combines with J gene TRBJ1-3, with 11 bases fitting TRBD1. Germline CDR1 reads KGHSH; CDR2 reads LQKENI. This CDR3 is 16 amino acids long. With 1 base clipped from V and 6 bases from J, the junction kept 5 bases outside the gene matches.

V is TRBV28 and J is TRBJ1-5, with 7 positions matching TRBD1. Germline V CDR1 and CDR2: MDHEN, SYDVKM. The V and J ends lost 2 bases and 4 bases, in that order; junction bases with no gene match: 2. The CDR3 length is 14 residues. CDR3 DNA sequence: TGTGCCAGCAGTTTAGAGACAGGGAATCAGCCCCAGCATTTT. Encoded protein: CASSLETGNQPQHF.

This rearrangement joins TRBV11-3 to TRBJ1-1; TRBD1 is a possible D gene (5 bases). Deletions cut 6 bases from V and 4 bases from J, with 12 bases between. CDR1 SGHNT and CDR2 YENEEA come from the germline V gene. The CDR3 totals 13 residues. This CDR3 reads CASSFRDSTEAFF. CDR3 nucleotides: TGTGCCAGCAGTTTCAGGGATAGCACTGAAGCTTTCTTT. The complete variable domain, with remaining parts taken from reference TRBV11-3 and TRBJ1-1, reads EAGVVQSPRYKIIEKKQPVAFWCNPISGHNTLYWYLQNLGQGPELLIRYENEEAVDDSQLPKDRFSAERLKGVDSTLKIQPAELGDSAVYLCASSFRDSTEAFFGQGTRLTVV.

The chain carries TRBV9 and TRBJ2-3; 9 bases agree with TRBD1. V gave up 4 bases and J gave up 5 bases; unmatched junction bases: 8. CDR3 length: 15 residues. Germline loops: CDR1 SGDLS, CDR2 YYNGEE. The CDR3 sequence: CASSPRTGAVDTQYF. CDR3 DNA sequence: TGTGCCAGCAGCCCCCGGACAGGGGCGGTAGATACGCAGTATTTT.

Worth noting for this clone: In the same sample, other DNA sequences code for this CDR3. The rearrangement uses TRBV7-3 and TRBJ1-1; TRBD1 aligns across 12 bases. This CDR3 region has 20 residues. In germline, CDR1 is SGHTA, CDR2 FQGTGA. V gave up 5 bases and J gave up 3 bases; unmatched junction bases: 19. The CDR3 spells CASSRSLRGTGGAGDTEAFF. The DNA of the CDR3 is TGTGCCAGCAGCCGATCCCTAAGGGGGACAGGGGGCGCGGGGGACACTGAAGCTTTCTTT. Looking up the rest from reference TRBV7-3 and TRBJ1-1 gives the full variable domain: GAGVSQTPSNKVTEKGKYVELRCDPISGHTALYWYRQSLGQGPEFLIYFQGTGAADDSGLPNDRFFAVRPEGSVSTLKIQRTERGDSAVYLCASSRSLRGTGGAGDTEAFFGQGTRLTVV.

The J gene is TRBJ2-3, the V gene TRBV11-2; 11 bases fit TRBD2. Trimming removed 4 bases from V and 0 bases from J; junction bases left unmatched: 3. The V gene's germline CDR1 is SGHAT and CDR2 FQNNGV. The CDR3 contains 16 residues. CDR3 loop: CASSSRLAGSTDTQYF. The CDR3, as DNA: TGTGCCAGCAGCTCAAGACTAGCGGGGAGCACAGATACGCAGTATTTT.

J is TRBJ1-1 and V is TRBV19; D call uncertain. Germline values: CDR1 LNHDA, CDR2 SQIVND (reference sequence). V lost 2 bases to trimming and J lost 1 base, with 11 bases between them. This CDR3 has 15 amino acids. CDR3 DNA sequence: TGTGCCAGTAGTATATCTAGGACTAGGAACACTGAAGCTTTCTTT. The encoded protein is CASSISRTRNTEAFF.

This chain joins TRBV6-6 and TRBJ2-7; D perhaps matches TRBD1 (6 bases). Trimming took off 2 bases at V and 3 bases at J, with 11 bases between the two ends. The CDR3 sequence is 14 residues long. Germline loops: CDR1 MNHNY, CDR2 SVGAGI (reference sequence). CDR3 sequence reads: CASSYGGLDYEQYF. CDR3 coding DNA: TGTGCCAGCAGTTACGGGGGCTTAGACTACGAGCAGTACTTC.

The chain links TRBV2 to TRBJ2-6, with D possibly matching TRBD1 (5 bases). Germline CDR1 SNHLY, CDR2 FYNNEI. The CDR3 has 13 residues. Trimming pared 7 bases from V and 2 bases from J, leaving 6 bases between. The CDR3 region is CASTRAGANVLTF. The CDR3 bases are TGTGCCAGCACCAGGGCTGGGGCCAACGTCCTGACTTTC.

The rearrangement links TRBV11-2 to TRBJ2-2, with a tentative D call TRBD2 (6 bases). Germline CDR1 reads SGHAT; CDR2 reads FQNNGV. This CDR3 comprises 14 residues. V lost 1 base, J lost 6 bases, and 9 bases lay in between. Here the CDR3 DNA reads TGTGCCAGCAGCTTAGTGGAGGGCGCCGGGGAGCTGTTTTTT. Amino acids: CASSLVEGAGELFF. The variable domain in full, completed from reference TRBV11-2 and TRBJ2-2, reads EAGVAQSPRYKIIEKRQSVAFWCNPISGHATLYWYQQILGQGPKLLIQFQNNGVVDDSQLPKDRFSAERLKGVDSTLKIQPAKLEDSAVYLCASSLVEGAGELFFGEGSRLTVL.

J is TRBJ2-3 and V is TRBV18; TRBD2 aligns across 8 bases. Losses at the gene ends were 6 bases for V and 5 bases for J; bases not matched to a gene: 10. Germline CDR1 is KGHSH and CDR2 is LQKENI. The CDR3 is made up of 15 amino acids. In DNA, the CDR3 is TGTGCCAGCTCTCGGCTAGCGGCGGGGGGAGATACGCAGTATTTT. Translating gives CASSRLAAGGDTQYF.

V is TRBV24-1 and J is TRBJ2-2, with D possibly being TRBD1 (6 bases). The length of the CDR3 is 15 residues. Trimming removed 2 bases from V and 3 bases from J, with 9 bases in between. Germline CDR1 reads KGHDR; CDR2 reads SFDVKD. The CDR3: CATSDSGQHTGELFF. Here the CDR3 DNA reads TGTGCCACCAGTGATTCCGGACAGCACACCGGGGAGCTGTTTTTT.

V is TRBV28 and J is TRBJ1-1; 7 bases line up with TRBD1. V was clipped by 2 bases and J by 10 bases; unmatched bases: 4. The germline gives CDR1 MDHEN, CDR2 SYDVKM. The CDR3 extends over 12 amino acids. The CDR3 sequence is CASSLSTGVAFF. Here the CDR3 DNA reads TGTGCCAGCAGTTTAAGTACAGGGGTAGCTTTCTTT.

The chain uses TRBV4-2 and TRBJ2-5; D gene ambiguous. With 0 bases removed from V and 1 base from J, the gap between germline ends came to 6 bases. This CDR3 has 14 residues. Germline V gives CDR1 LGHNA, CDR2 YNFKEQ. CDR3 DNA sequence: TGTGCCAGCAGCCAAGAGGGCCTCCAAGAGACCCAGTACTTC. Its protein is CASSQEGLQETQYF.

The rearrangement uses TRBV27 and TRBJ1-4; 9 positions agree with TRBD1. The CDR3 is 13 residues long. After removal of 6 bases from V and 12 bases from J, the junction contained 8 bases not matched to a gene. Germline CDR1 reads MNHEY; CDR2 reads SMNVEV (reference sequence). The CDR3 sequence is CASSIQTGGQLFF. The CDR3 nucleotides read TGTGCCAGCAGCATACAGACAGGGGGGCAACTGTTTTTT.

This clone has more than one count but fewer than ten. The rearrangement uses TRBV19 and TRBJ2-3, with 10 bases aligning to TRBD1. CDR3 length: 16 amino acids. With 5 bases clipped from V and 5 bases from J, the junction kept 10 bases outside the gene matches. CDR1 is LNHDA, CDR2 SQIVND, per germline (reference sequence). The CDR3 region is CASSAPGQGRRDTQYF. The CDR3 DNA reads as TGTGCCAGTAGTGCCCCGGGACAGGGGCGGAGAGATACGCAGTATTTT.

The V gene is TRBV9, the J gene TRBJ2-1, with D hard to call. Trimming pared 2 bases from V and 3 bases from J, leaving 12 bases between. The CDR3 loop spans 15 amino acids. CDR1 is SGDLS and CDR2 is YYNGEE in the germline V gene. CDR3: CASSVASWFYNEQFF. CDR3 DNA: TGTGCCAGCAGCGTGGCTAGTTGGTTCTACAATGAGCAGTTCTTC.

The chain employs TRBV3-1 (or the pseudogene TRBV3-2) and TRBJ1-3; D gene unclear. V dropped 4 bases and J dropped 2 bases, with 12 bases sitting between them. Looked up from germline, CDR1 is LGHDT and CDR2 is YNNKEL (reference sequence). CDR3 length: 15 amino acids. The CDR3 here is CASSRGRRAGNTIYF. The DNA of the CDR3 is TGTGCCAGCAGCCGAGGACGGAGGGCTGGAAACACCATATATTTT.